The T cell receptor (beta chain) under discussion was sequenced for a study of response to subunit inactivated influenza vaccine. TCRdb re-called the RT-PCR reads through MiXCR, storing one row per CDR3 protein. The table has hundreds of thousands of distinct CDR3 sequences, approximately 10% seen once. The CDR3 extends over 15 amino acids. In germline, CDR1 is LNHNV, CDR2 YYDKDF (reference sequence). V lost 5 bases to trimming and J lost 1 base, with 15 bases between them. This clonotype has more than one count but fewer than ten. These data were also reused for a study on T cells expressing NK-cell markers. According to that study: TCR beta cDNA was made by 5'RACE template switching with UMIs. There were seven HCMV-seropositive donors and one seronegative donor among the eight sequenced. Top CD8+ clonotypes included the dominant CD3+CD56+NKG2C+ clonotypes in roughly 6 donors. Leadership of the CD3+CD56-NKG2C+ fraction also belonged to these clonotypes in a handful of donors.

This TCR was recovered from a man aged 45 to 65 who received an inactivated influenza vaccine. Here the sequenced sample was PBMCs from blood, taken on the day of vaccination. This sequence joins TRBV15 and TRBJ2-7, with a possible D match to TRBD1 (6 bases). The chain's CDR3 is CATSAGQTLSYEQYF. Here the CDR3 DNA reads TGTGCCACCAGCGCAGGACAGACATTATCCTACGAGCAGTACTTC.